This TCR beta chain was sequenced for a study of CD8 T cells in ankylosing spondylitis. Study-wide points: It was reported that disease-linked clones were significantly enriched in matched ankylosing spondylitis synovial fluid. Those disease-linked clones were CD8+; they were also relatively rare in peripheral blood. In reactive arthritis synovial fluid and blood, some motif variants had been reported before. Roughly eight highly homologous variants made up a TCR beta motif, and this motif appeared characteristic of ankylosing spondylitis blood.

On this clonotype itself: Its antigen is undetermined.

The length of the CDR3 is 15 residues. Per the germline V gene, CDR1 is MNHEY and CDR2 is SVGAGI. With V trimmed by 4 bases and J by 4 bases, 7 bases remained unmatched. A quantitative 5'-RACE method, one with molecular barcodes, was used to make TCR beta libraries. TCRdb reprocessed the 5' RACE reads via MiXCR and lists one record per CDR3 protein. The table shows 390,000 or so distinct CDR3 sequences, with around 20% occurring only once. The TCR sequence derives from a male donor with ankylosing spondylitis. The rearrangement uses TRBV6-5 and TRBJ2-1; 7 positions agree with TRBD2. The sample was blood, either unsorted or a sorted T cell fraction (not recorded which). This CDR3 reads CASSSVGGRYNEQFF. The DNA for the CDR3 is TGTGCCAGCAGTTCGGTGGGAGGGCGTTACAATGAGCAGTTCTTC.